This is a list of T cell receptor beta chains from one sample in a study of CD8 T cells in Susac syndrome. TCRdb reanalysed the immunoSEQ multiplex PCR reads using MiXCR and keeps one entry per CDR3 protein. The sample includes some 120,000 distinct CDR3 sequences, 94% of them seen just once. Specimen: CD4+ T cells from PBMCs. These receptors were taken from a human donor with multiple sclerosis. The CDR3 runs from the conserved cysteine through the conserved F or W. The D gene is left open where the match is weak. Clone size appears in some rows only: once, few, many, or a class for an expanded clone.

d_gene	abundance	v_gene	j_gene	CDR3nt	CDR3aa
-	-	TRBV7-6	TRBJ1-1	TGTGCCAGCAGCTTAGTTGGGCGGACGAACACTGAAGCTTTCTTT	CASSLVGRTNTEAFF
-	few	TRBV6-2/TRBV6-3	TRBJ2-7	TGTGCCAGCAGTTCCCCCTACGAGCAGTACTTC	CASSSPYEQYF
TRBD2	-	TRBV20-1	TRBJ2-3	TGCAGTGCACCAACCCTAGCGGGGTACACAGATACGCAGTATTTT	CSAPTLAGYTDTQYF
TRBD1	-	TRBV3-1	TRBJ2-7	TGTGCCAGCAGCCAAGTGGGACAGGGGGGCTCCTACGAGCAGTACTTC	CASSQVGQGGSYEQYF
-	once	TRBV5-6	TRBJ2-6	TGTGCCAGCAGCTTGGAGGAGCTGGGGGGCTGGGCCAACGTCCTGACTTTC	CASSLEELGGWANVLTF
-	-	TRBV6-6	TRBJ2-7	TGTGCCAGCAGTATGGTACAGGGTTACGAGCAGTACTTC	CASSMVQGYEQYF
-	-	TRBV19	TRBJ2-4	TGTGCCAGTAGCTCCCCTAGGAGGGAGGACATTCAGTACTTC	CASSSPRREDIQYF
-	-	TRBV27	TRBJ2-7	TGTGCCAGCAGTTTACGGTACCCGGGAGACGGCTCCTCCTCCTACGAGCAGTACTTC	CASSLRYPGDGSSSYEQYF
TRBD1	-	TRBV6-2/TRBV6-3	TRBJ2-6	TGTGCCAGCAGACGGACAGGGGCTGGGGCCAACGTCCTGACTTTC	CASRRTGAGANVLTF
-	-	TRBV9	TRBJ2-5	TGTGCCAGCAGCCCGGTGGGGGGGCTATACGAGACCCAGTACTTC	CASSPVGGLYETQYF
TRBD1	-	TRBV3-1	TRBJ1-1	TGTGCCAGCAAAAACAGGGGGAACACTGAAGTTTTCTTT	CASKNRGNTEVFF
-	-	TRBV5-4	TRBJ1-2	TGTGCCAGCAGCTTTACGAATGGCTACACCTTC	CASSFTNGYTF
-	-	TRBV3-1	TRBJ2-5	TGTGCCAGCAGACCTCTAGTCCCCGGGGGCCACGAGACCCAGTACTTC	CASRPLVPGGHETQYF
TRBD2	-	TRBV9	TRBJ2-2	TGTGCCAGCAGCGTAGCCGACGCGGGGGCGAACACCGGGGAGCTGTTTTTT	CASSVADAGANTGELFF
-	-	TRBV30	TRBJ2-7	TGTGCCTGGAGTGTAGGAGGAACGGGAGCCTACGAGCAGTACTTC	CAWSVGGTGAYEQYF
-	-	TRBV29-1	TRBJ1-1	TGCAGCGTTGAACCCTGGAAGGGATGGGGCACTGAAGCTTTCTTT	CSVEPWKGWGTEAFF
-	once	TRBV15	TRBJ1-1	TGTGCCACCAGCAGAGATTGGAAGGACACTGAAGCTTTCTTT	CATSRDWKDTEAFF
-	-	TRBV12-3/TRBV12-4	TRBJ2-2	TGTGCCAGCGGACTGCTAGGCACCGGGGAGCTGTTTTTT	CASGLLGTGELFF
-	once	TRBV7-9	TRBJ1-6	TGTGCCAGCAGCTTAGAAGCGGGATCCGGATCACCCCTCCACTTT	CASSLEAGSGSPLHF
-	-	TRBV18	TRBJ1-1	TGTGCCAGCTCACCACTGATCAGGGGCCACCTGGGCACTGAAGCTTTCTTT	CASSPLIRGHLGTEAFF
TRBD1	-	TRBV5-6	TRBJ2-5	TGTGCCAGCAGCTCGGACAGGGGGCACGAGACCCAGTACTTC	CASSSDRGHETQYF
TRBD2	-	TRBV13	TRBJ2-7	TGTGCCAGCAGCTCTAGCGGGAGCGAGCAGTACTTC	CASSSSGSEQYF
-	-	TRBV20-1	TRBJ2-5	TGCAGTGCTAGAGGCCCGCGGGGCTCGTGGGAGACCCAGTACTTC	CSARGPRGSWETQYF
-	-	TRBV18	TRBJ1-1	TGTGCCAGCTCACCCCTTCCCGGCAAGAACACTGAAGCTTTCTTT	CASSPLPGKNTEAFF